Presented here are 6 T cell receptor beta chains from one specimen sequenced in a study of regulatory T cells in long-lasting Graves disease. Described time point: persistent/refractory GD, antithyroid drugs over 5 years with positive TRAb. From RNA extracted from PBMCs, the TCR library was made. Construction of the TCR beta libraries employed iRepertoire HTBI primers in conjunction with Arm-PCR of CDR3 regions. TCRdb re-derived calls from the multiplex PCR reads in MiXCR, one entry per CDR3 protein. The profile shows 350,000 to 500,000 distinct CDR3 sequences, roughly 23% of them singletons. Sequenced here: peripheral blood mononuclear cells (PBMCs), sampled when the disease was refractory, from a patient treated with antithyroid drugs. The receptors were sampled from a female donor with Graves disease.

This clonotype was seen ten or more times. The chain uses TRBV28 and TRBJ1-1; D may be TRBD1 (6 bases). The ends were cut back, 7 bases at V and 4 bases at J, with 25 bases in the middle. Per germline, CDR1 MDHEN and CDR2 SYDVKM. This CDR3 comprises 17 residues. The CDR3, as DNA: TGTGCCAGCACCCCCGTTCCTACATCAAGGGGGTTCACTGAAGCTTTCTTT. It specifies CASTPVPTSRGFTEAFF.

This clonotype came up many times. The chain joins TRBV28 to TRBJ1-4; 7 bases map to TRBD1. The CDR3 loop spans 16 amino acids. Per germline, CDR1 MDHEN and CDR2 SYDVKM. V lost 5 bases, J lost 1 base, and 7 bases stayed unmatched. CDR3 sequence (DNA): TGTGCCAGCAGTATGAGGGGGCGGGTAACTAATGAAAAACTGTTTTTT. Protein sequence: CASSMRGRVTNEKLFF.

This clonotype was seen many times. V usage is TRBV5-5 and J usage is TRBJ2-5, with 11 bases aligning to TRBD2. The V gene end was trimmed by 0 bases and the J gene end by 4 bases; junction bases not matched to a gene: 17. The CDR3 is made up of 20 amino acids. Germline CDR1 reads SGHKS; CDR2 reads YYEKEE (reference sequence). In DNA form, the CDR3 reads TGTGCCAGCAGCTTGGCCTGGGGGACTAGCGGACTCCTTGCTGGAGAGACCCAGTACTTC. Translating gives CASSLAWGTSGLLAGETQYF.

The rearrangement links TRBV6-4 to TRBJ2-1; 9 nucleotides agree with TRBD1. CDR1 and CDR2 from the germline V gene are MRHNA and SNTAGT. V lost 6 bases to trimming and J lost 5 bases; unmatched junction nucleotides: 8. The CDR3 runs to 15 residues. The CDR3 nucleotides are TGTGCCAGCAGCGTCGGACAGGGGATGAACAATGAGCAGTTCTTC. Protein sequence: CASSVGQGMNNEQFF.

This clonotype turned up a few times. The chain carries TRBV24-1 and TRBJ1-3, with a weak D call TRBD1 (5 bases). The CDR3 has 16 amino acids. Trimming took 3 bases from V and 2 from J, leaving 13 bases between them. Germline V gene data show CDR1 as KGHDR and CDR2 as SFDVKD. The CDR3: CATSDGGFSTGNTIYF. As DNA, the CDR3 is TGTGCCACCAGTGATGGGGGGTTTTCCACTGGAAACACCATATATTTT.

A few counts support this clonotype. V is TRBV6-1 and J is TRBJ1-5; 9 nucleotides agree with TRBD1. The CDR3 extends over 15 amino acids. The V segment lost 8 bases and the J segment 6 bases; nucleotides outside the gene matches: 11. Germline CDR1 MNHNS, CDR2 SASEGT. CDR3 residues: CASGDRVGSSQPQHF. In DNA form, the CDR3 reads TGTGCCAGCGGGGACAGGGTTGGTTCTAGTCAGCCCCAGCATTTT.